One TCR beta chain is described in this entry. Antigen: not known. The data were produced by immunoSEQ multiplex PCR, yet TCRdb's version contains in-frame clones alone and is incomplete. The table has over 5,000 clones, around three quarters seen once. The sample originates from a study of chemoradiotherapy in HPV16-positive cancers. Study-level information: A couple of HPV16-positive patients' cells yielded candidate HPV-specific clones and common motifs. Study-wide results and caveats: During treatment, candidate HPV-specific clones and E7-related motifs expanded in tumor.

Over chemoradiotherapy, repertoires were sampled more than once. The sample was acquired from a patient who underwent chemoradiotherapy. This receptor was identified in a human donor with HPV-associated anogenital cancer.

The CDR3 is CASSPGLDTEAFF. CDR3 nucleotides: TGTGCCAGCAGCCCGGGACTGGACACTGAAGCTTTCTTT. The V call is TRBV7-2, the J call TRBJ1-1; possibly TRBD1 for D (5 bases). Per germline, CDR1 SGHTA and CDR2 FQGNSA. This CDR3 region has 13 residues. With 5 bases removed from V and 3 bases from J, the gap between germline ends came to 10 bases. Full variable domain (rest looked up from reference TRBV7-2 and TRBJ1-1): GAGVSQSPSNKVTEKGKDVELRCDPISGHTALYWYRQSLGQGLEFLIYFQGNSAPDKSGLPSDRFSAERTGGSVSTLTIQRTQQEDSAVYLCASSPGLDTEAFFGQGTRLTVV.